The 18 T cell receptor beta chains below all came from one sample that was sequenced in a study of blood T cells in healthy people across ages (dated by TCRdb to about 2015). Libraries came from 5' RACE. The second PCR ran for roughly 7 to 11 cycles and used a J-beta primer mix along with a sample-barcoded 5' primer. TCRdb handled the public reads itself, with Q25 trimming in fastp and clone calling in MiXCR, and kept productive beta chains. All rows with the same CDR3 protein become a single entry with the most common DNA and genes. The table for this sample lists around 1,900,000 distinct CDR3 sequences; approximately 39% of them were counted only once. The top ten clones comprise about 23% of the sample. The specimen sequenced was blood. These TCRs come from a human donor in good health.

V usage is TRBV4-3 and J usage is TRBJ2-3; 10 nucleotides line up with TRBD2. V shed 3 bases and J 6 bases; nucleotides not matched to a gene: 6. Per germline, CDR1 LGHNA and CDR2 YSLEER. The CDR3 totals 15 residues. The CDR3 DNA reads TGCGCCAGCAGCCACGGACTAGCGGTGACGGATACGCAGTATTTT. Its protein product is CASSHGLAVTDTQYF.

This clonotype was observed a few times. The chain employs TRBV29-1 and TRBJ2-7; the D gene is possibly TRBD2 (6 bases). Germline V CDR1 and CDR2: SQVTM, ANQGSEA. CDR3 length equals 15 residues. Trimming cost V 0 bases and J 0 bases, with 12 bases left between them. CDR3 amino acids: CSVEDWGESSYEQYF. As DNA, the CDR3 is TGCAGCGTTGAAGATTGGGGGGAGAGCTCCTACGAGCAGTACTTC.

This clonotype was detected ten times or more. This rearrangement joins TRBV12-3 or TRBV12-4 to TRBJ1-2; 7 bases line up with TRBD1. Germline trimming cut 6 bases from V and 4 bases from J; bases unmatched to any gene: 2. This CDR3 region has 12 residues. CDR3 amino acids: CASRRQGYGYTF. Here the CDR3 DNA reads TGTGCCAGCAGAAGACAGGGCTATGGCTACACCTTC.

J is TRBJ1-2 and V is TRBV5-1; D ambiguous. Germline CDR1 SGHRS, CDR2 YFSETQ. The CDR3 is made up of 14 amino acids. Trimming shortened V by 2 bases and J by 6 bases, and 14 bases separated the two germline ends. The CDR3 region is CASSFSSGSDGYTF. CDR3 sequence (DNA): TGCGCCAGCAGCTTCTCGTCGGGGTCGGATGGCTACACCTTC. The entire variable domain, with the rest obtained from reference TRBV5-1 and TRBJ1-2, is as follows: KAGVTQTPRYLIKTRGQQVTLSCSPISGHRSVSWYQQTPGQGLQFLFEYFSETQRNKGNFPGRFSGRQFSNSRSEMNVSTLELGDSALYLCASSFSSGSDGYTFGSGTRLTVV.

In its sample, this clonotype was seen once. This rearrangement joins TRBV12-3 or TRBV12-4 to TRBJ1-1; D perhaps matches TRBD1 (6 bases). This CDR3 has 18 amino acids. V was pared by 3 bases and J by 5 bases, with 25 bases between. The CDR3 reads CASSFFPPTGPLITEAFF. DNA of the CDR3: TGTGCCAGCAGTTTTTTTCCCCCCACAGGGCCCCTCATTACTGAAGCTTTCTTT.

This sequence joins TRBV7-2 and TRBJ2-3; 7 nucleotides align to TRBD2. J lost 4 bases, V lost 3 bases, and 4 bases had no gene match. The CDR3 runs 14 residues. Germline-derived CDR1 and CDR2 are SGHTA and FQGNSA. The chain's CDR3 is CASSFPGRPDTQYF. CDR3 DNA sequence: TGTGCCAGCAGCTTTCCCGGGAGGCCAGATACGCAGTATTTT.

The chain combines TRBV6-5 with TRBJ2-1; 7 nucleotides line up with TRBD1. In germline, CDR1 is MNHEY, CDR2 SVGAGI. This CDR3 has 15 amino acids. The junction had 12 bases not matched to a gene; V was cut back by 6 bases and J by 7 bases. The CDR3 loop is CASSTLGGVNNEQFF. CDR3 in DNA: TGTGCCAGCAGCACCCTAGGGGGCGTGAATAATGAGCAGTTCTTC.

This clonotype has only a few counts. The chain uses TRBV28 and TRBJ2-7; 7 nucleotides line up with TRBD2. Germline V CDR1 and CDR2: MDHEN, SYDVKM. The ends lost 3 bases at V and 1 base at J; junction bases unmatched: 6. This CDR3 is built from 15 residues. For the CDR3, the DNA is TGTGCCAGCAGTTTTTGGGGAGGGATATCCTACGAGCAGTACTTC. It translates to CASSFWGGISYEQYF.

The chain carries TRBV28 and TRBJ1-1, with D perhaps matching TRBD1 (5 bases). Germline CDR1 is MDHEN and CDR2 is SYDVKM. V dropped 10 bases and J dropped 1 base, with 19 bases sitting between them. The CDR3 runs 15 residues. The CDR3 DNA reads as TGTGCCACCCAAGAAGGAGGGACGCGGAACACTGAAGCTTTCTTT. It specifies CATQEGGTRNTEAFF.

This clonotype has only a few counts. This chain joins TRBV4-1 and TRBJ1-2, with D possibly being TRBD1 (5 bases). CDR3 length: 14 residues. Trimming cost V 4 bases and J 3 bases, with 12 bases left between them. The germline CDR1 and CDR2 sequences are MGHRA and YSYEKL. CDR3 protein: CASSRRTQDYGYTF. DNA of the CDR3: TGCGCCAGCAGCCGCAGGACACAGGACTATGGCTACACCTTC.

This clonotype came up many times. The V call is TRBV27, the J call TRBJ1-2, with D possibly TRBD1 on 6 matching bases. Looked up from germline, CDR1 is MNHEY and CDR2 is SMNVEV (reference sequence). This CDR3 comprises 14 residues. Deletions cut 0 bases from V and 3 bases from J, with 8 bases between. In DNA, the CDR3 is TGTGCCAGCAGTTTATCAGGGACATACTATGGCTACACCTTC. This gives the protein CASSLSGTYYGYTF.

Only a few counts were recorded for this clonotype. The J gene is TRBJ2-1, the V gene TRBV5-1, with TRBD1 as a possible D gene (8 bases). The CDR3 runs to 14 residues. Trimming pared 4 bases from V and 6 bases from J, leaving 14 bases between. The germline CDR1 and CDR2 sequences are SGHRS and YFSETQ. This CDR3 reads CASSGGDRSNEQFF. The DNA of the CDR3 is TGCGCCAGCAGCGGGGGGGACAGGAGCAATGAGCAGTTCTTC.

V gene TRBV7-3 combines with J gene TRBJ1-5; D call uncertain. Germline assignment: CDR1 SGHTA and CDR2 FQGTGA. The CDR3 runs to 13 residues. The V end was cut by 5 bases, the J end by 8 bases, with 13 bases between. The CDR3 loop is CASSLDGLKPQHF. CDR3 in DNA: TGTGCCAGCAGCCTCGACGGCTTGAAGCCCCAGCATTTT.

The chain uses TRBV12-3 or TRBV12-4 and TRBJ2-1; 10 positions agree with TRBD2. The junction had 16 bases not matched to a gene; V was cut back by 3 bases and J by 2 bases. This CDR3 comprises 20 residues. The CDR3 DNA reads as TGTGCCAGCAGTTTGGCAGGGAGGGTAGCGGGGGGACGGACCTACAATGAGCAGTTCTTC. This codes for CASSLAGRVAGGRTYNEQFF.

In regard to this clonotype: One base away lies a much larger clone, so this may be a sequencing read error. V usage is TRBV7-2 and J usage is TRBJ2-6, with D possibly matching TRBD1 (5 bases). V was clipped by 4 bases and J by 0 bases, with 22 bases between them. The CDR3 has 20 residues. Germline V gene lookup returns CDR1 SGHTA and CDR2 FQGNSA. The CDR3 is CASSSTIYRWIHSGANVLTF. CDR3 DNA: TGTGCCAGCAGCTCAACCATCTACAGGTGGATCCACTCTGGGGCCAACGTCCTGACTTTC.

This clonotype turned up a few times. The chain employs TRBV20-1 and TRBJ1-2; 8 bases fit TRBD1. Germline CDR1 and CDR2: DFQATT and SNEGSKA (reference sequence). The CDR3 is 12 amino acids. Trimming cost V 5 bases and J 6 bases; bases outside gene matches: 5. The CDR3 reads CSAADREHGYTF. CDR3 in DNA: TGCAGTGCTGCGGACAGGGAACATGGCTACACCTTC.

DNA for the CDR3: TGCAGTGCTAACGAGGGCCGAAGAGGCAATCAGCCCCAGCATTTT. Residues: CSANEGRRGNQPQHF. The J gene is TRBJ1-5, the V gene TRBV20-1; no reliable D call. Germline loops: CDR1 DFQATT, CDR2 SNEGSKA (reference sequence). Trimming shortened V by 4 bases and J by 2 bases, and 15 bases separated the two germline ends. The CDR3 spans 15 residues.

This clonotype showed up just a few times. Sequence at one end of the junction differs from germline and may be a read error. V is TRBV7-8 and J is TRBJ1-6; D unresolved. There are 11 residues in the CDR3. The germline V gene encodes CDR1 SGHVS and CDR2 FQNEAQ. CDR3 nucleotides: TGTGCCAACAGCTTAGATAAGCCCCTCCACTTT. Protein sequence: CANSLDKPLHF.